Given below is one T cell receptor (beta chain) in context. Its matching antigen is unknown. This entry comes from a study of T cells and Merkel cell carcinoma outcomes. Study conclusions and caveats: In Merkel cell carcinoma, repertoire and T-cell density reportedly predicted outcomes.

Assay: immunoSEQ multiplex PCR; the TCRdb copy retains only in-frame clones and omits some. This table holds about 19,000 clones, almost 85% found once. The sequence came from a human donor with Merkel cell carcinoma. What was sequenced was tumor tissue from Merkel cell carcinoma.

The CDR3 DNA reads as TGTGCCAGCAGCGTAGCAGCTACTAGCGGGATTCTTGCAGAGACCCAGTACTTC. Protein sequence: CASSVAATSGILAETQYF. J is TRBJ2-5 and V is TRBV9; the match to TRBD2 covers 10 bases. CDR3 length: 18 residues. Germline-derived CDR1 and CDR2 are SGDLS and YYNGEE. Trimming removed 0 bases from V and 4 bases from J; junction bases left unmatched: 12.